The 23 T cell receptor beta chains given below trace back to one sample, sequenced in a study of T cell clonotyping in hematopoietic cell transplantation. Generated by immunoSEQ multiplex PCR, the TCRdb table keeps only in-frame clones and is missing some. The sample has about 14,000 clones, around 62% seen once; the top ten hold more than 9%. The sample taken for sequencing was PBMCs. All receptors derive from a human donor who either received an allogeneic hematopoietic cell transplant for a myeloid malignancy or was a related donor (not recorded which). Some clones in this sample may be carry-over from other donors' samples.

This chain uses TRBV11-2 with TRBJ1-1; D remains ambiguous. Germline CDR1 reads SGHAT; CDR2 reads FQNNGV. CDR3 length: 15 amino acids. The V and J ends lost 5 bases and 0 bases respectively, with 13 bases between them. The CDR3 region is CASSPPGTLNTEAFF. The CDR3, as DNA: TGTGCCAGCAGCCCGCCGGGCACCTTGAACACTGAAGCTTTCTTT.

This clone was observed a handful of times. The chain recombines TRBV19 with TRBJ2-5; weak D call: TRBD1 (5 bases). The CDR3 sequence is 13 residues long. Germline values: CDR1 LNHDA, CDR2 SQIVND (reference sequence). V was shortened by 6 bases and J by 9 bases, with 17 bases between the two germline ends. CDR3 sequence reads: CASSPLRDGAQYF. CDR3 sequence (DNA): TGTGCCAGTAGCCCTCTCAGGGATGGGGCCCAGTACTTC.

This clone was found a few times. The chain combines TRBV7-9 with TRBJ1-2; TRBD1 agrees at 7 bases. Per germline, CDR1 SEHNR and CDR2 FQNEAQ (reference sequence). V lost 5 bases to trimming and J lost 4 bases; unmatched junction nucleotides: 7. The CDR3 extends over 14 amino acids. The CDR3 loop reads CASSQGGASYGYTF. In DNA form, the CDR3 reads TGTGCCAGCAGCCAGGGGGGGGCTAGCTATGGCTACACCTTC.

This chain links TRBV30 with TRBJ2-2; 7 nucleotides line up with TRBD1. The trim removed 5 bases at V and 1 base at J, leaving 4 bases unmatched. The CDR3 is made up of 14 amino acids. Germline CDR1 reads GTSNPN; CDR2 reads SVGIG (reference sequence). The CDR3 region has the DNA TGTGCCTGGGTAAACAGGGGGAACACCGGGGAGCTGTTTTTT. Translation: CAWVNRGNTGELFF.

The table lists this clone with a few counts. V is TRBV19 and J is TRBJ1-1, with TRBD1 as a possible D gene (5 bases). CDR3 length: 12 amino acids. Looked up from germline, CDR1 is LNHDA and CDR2 is SQIVND (reference sequence). V shed 3 bases and J shed 9 bases, with 11 bases lying between them. The CDR3 here is CASSIGAGQAFF. The CDR3 region has the DNA TGTGCCAGTAGTATCGGGGCAGGACAAGCTTTCTTT.

The chain employs TRBV20-1 and TRBJ2-7, with a weak D call TRBD1 (5 bases). The germline V gene encodes CDR1 DFQATT and CDR2 SNEGSKA (reference sequence). Trimming took off 6 bases at V and 2 bases at J, with 8 bases between the two ends. This CDR3 is built from 11 residues. CDR3 loop: CSARQTYEQYF. The CDR3 nucleotides read TGCAGTGCAAGACAGACCTACGAGCAGTACTTC.

The chain has TRBV25-1 and TRBJ1-4; the D is unclear. Trimming cost V 3 bases and J 5 bases, with 13 bases left between them. Germline CDR1 MGHDK, CDR2 SYGVNS. The CDR3 runs 15 residues. CDR3 sequence reads: CASSDRRGNNEKLFF. In DNA, the CDR3 is TGTGCCAGCAGTGACAGGCGAGGGAACAATGAAAAACTGTTTTTT.

The chain uses TRBV30 and TRBJ1-4; 8 nucleotides agree with TRBD1. The CDR3 consists of 13 residues. J was trimmed by 7 bases and V by 3 bases; bases with no gene match: 4. Germline V gene data show CDR1 as GTSNPN and CDR2 as SVGIG (reference sequence). The chain's CDR3 is CAWSRGRGEKLFF. The CDR3 nucleotides are TGTGCCTGGAGCAGGGGGCGCGGTGAAAAACTGTTTTTT.

In its sample, this clone was seen a few times. The rearrangement uses TRBV25-1 and TRBJ1-1; D ambiguous. The CDR3 length is 13 residues. The ends were cut back, 6 bases at V and 0 bases at J, with 8 bases in the middle. Germline V lookup: CDR1 MGHDK, CDR2 SYGVNS. Here the CDR3 reads CASRVGLNTEAFF. CDR3 DNA: TGTGCCAGCAGAGTCGGACTGAACACTGAAGCTTTCTTT.

This clone has more than one count but fewer than ten. The chain carries TRBV28 and TRBJ2-7; 10 bases map to TRBD2. Germline V gives CDR1 MDHEN, CDR2 SYDVKM. The CDR3 has 17 residues. The J segment lost 7 bases and the V segment lost 5 bases, leaving 17 bases of the junction unmatched. The CDR3 DNA reads as TGTGCCAGCAGTCCCCCCGCCCTAGCGGGGGACGATGGGGAGCAGTACTTC. Translated: CASSPPALAGDDGEQYF.

This rearrangement joins TRBV27 to TRBJ2-7; perhaps TRBD1 as D (6 bases). The V gene lost 5 bases and the J gene lost 2 bases, with 13 bases spanning the gap. From germline, CDR1 is MNHEY and CDR2 SMNVEV (reference sequence). The CDR3 contains 14 residues. Written as DNA, the CDR3 is TGTGCCAGCAGTGAATTCGGACAGACCTACGAGCAGTACTTC. This encodes CASSEFGQTYEQYF.

The CDR3 DNA is TGTGCCTGGAGTGGACTAGCGGGAGGCTCCGGGGAGCTGTTTTTT. Encoded protein: CAWSGLAGGSGELFF. This chain uses TRBV30 with TRBJ2-2, with 13 bases fitting TRBD2. In germline, CDR1 is GTSNPN, CDR2 SVGIG (reference sequence). J gave up 6 bases and V 1 base, and 2 bases lay outside the gene matches. The CDR3 is 15 residues long. The variable domain in full, with the rest retrieved from reference TRBV30 and TRBJ2-2, is SQTIHQWPATLVQPVGSPLSLECTVEGTSNPNLYWYRQAAGRGLQLLFYSVGIGQISSEVPQNLSASRPQDRQFILSSKKLLLSDSGFYLCAWSGLAGGSGELFFGEGSRLTVL.

This chain links TRBV28 with TRBJ1-5; 7 bases agree with TRBD1. The CDR3 has 15 amino acids. V gave up 6 bases and J gave up 6 bases; unmatched junction bases: 11. Germline V gives CDR1 MDHEN, CDR2 SYDVKM. CDR3 in DNA: TGTGCCAGCAGCCTCGGGACAGCCCAGGGTCAGCCCCAGCATTTT. It encodes CASSLGTAQGQPQHF.

The rearrangement links TRBV4-1 to TRBJ2-5; 11 nucleotides match TRBD2. This CDR3 is built from 16 residues. From germline, CDR1 is MGHRA and CDR2 YSYEKL. Trimming at V came to 4 bases and at J to 6 bases, leaving 10 bases not matched to a gene. CDR3 loop: CASSRTGLAELQTQYF. The CDR3, as DNA: TGCGCCAGCAGCCGGACGGGACTAGCGGAATTACAGACCCAGTACTTC.

J is TRBJ1-3 and V is TRBV14, with D unresolved. This CDR3 region has 17 residues. Germline values: CDR1 SGHDN, CDR2 FVKESK. The ends were cut back, 0 bases at V and 0 bases at J, with 12 bases in the middle. CDR3 in DNA: TGTGCCAGCAGCCAAGATGCGGGGTGGGTCTCTGGAAACACCATATATTTT. It codes for CASSQDAGWVSGNTIYF.

The chain couples TRBV5-6 to TRBJ1-2, with D hard to call. Trimming pared 0 bases from V and 4 bases from J, leaving 7 bases between. CDR3 size: 13 residues. CDR1 is SGHDT and CDR2 is YYEEEE in the germline V gene. In DNA form, the CDR3 reads TGTGCCAGCAGCTTGGGGGGTAGCTATGGCTACACCTTC. Protein sequence: CASSLGGSYGYTF.

The V and J genes are TRBV29-1 and TRBJ1-1; D is possibly TRBD1 (5 bases). The CDR3 extends over 14 amino acids. Germline-derived CDR1 and CDR2 are SQVTM and ANQGSEA. Trimming pared 7 bases from V and 0 bases from J, leaving 15 bases between. The CDR3 loop is CSGTGTALNTEAFF. The CDR3 DNA is TGCAGCGGAACAGGAACTGCCCTGAACACTGAAGCTTTCTTT. The complete variable domain, with remaining parts taken from reference TRBV29-1 and TRBJ1-1, reads SAVISQKPSRDICQRGTSLTIQCQVDSQVTMMFWYRQQPGQSLTLIATANQGSEATYESGFVIDKFPISRPNLTFSTLTVSNMSPEDSSIYLCSGTGTALNTEAFFGQGTRLTVV.

The rearrangement joins TRBV5-6 to TRBJ2-1; no definite D call. The V gene's germline CDR1 is SGHDT and CDR2 YYEEEE. The CDR3 is 15 amino acids. V lost 2 bases to trimming and J lost 0 bases, with 9 bases between them. The CDR3 nucleotides are TGTGCCAGCAGCTTCGGCGTTGTCTCCTACAATGAGCAGTTCTTC. It encodes CASSFGVVSYNEQFF.

The chain couples TRBV9 to TRBJ1-1, with 9 positions matching TRBD1. With 3 bases clipped from V and 5 bases from J, the junction kept 11 bases outside the gene matches. The CDR3 has 16 amino acids. Germline CDR1 SGDLS, CDR2 YYNGEE. The CDR3 nucleotides are TGTGCCAGCAGCGCGGCAACCGGGACAGGGAAAACTGAAGCTTTCTTT. Encoded protein: CASSAATGTGKTEAFF.

The chain combines TRBV7-2 with TRBJ2-7; D may match TRBD1 or TRBD2 (5 bases each). Germline lookup yields CDR1 SGHTA and CDR2 FQGNSA. V shed 4 bases and J shed 3 bases, with 19 bases lying between them. This CDR3 contains 16 residues. The CDR3 bases are TGTGCCAGCAGCTGGCTAGGGACGGCTTCGGGCTACGAGCAGTACTTC. This sequence encodes CASSWLGTASGYEQYF. Complete variable domain (other parts from reference TRBV7-2 and TRBJ2-7): GAGVSQSPSNKVTEKGKDVELRCDPISGHTALYWYRQSLGQGLEFLIYFQGNSAPDKSGLPSDRFSAERTGGSVSTLTIQRTQQEDSAVYLCASSWLGTASGYEQYFGPGTRLTVT.

In its sample, this clone was seen a few times. The V and J genes are TRBV27 and TRBJ2-3, with a weak D call TRBD1 (5 bases). V was cut by 7 bases and J by 4 bases, with 18 bases left in between. This CDR3 is 15 amino acids long. CDR1 is MNHEY and CDR2 is SMNVEV in the germline V gene (reference sequence). The CDR3 DNA reads TGTGCCAGCACCTACGGCAGGGTGGTGGCAGATACGCAGTATTTT. Translating it yields CASTYGRVVADTQYF.

The J gene is TRBJ1-5, the V gene TRBV30; no firm D call. This CDR3 region has 15 residues. The germline V and J ends were trimmed by 1 base and 0 bases, with 10 bases remaining between them. Germline V CDR1 and CDR2: GTSNPN, SVGIG (reference sequence). The CDR3 is CAWSAGFNSNQPQHF. The CDR3 nucleotides are TGTGCCTGGAGTGCGGGTTTCAATAGCAATCAGCCCCAGCATTTT.

V gene TRBV7-2 combines with J gene TRBJ2-7; a weak D match, TRBD2 (5 bases). Germline CDR1 and CDR2: SGHTA and FQGNSA. The CDR3 covers 12 residues. Trimming cost V 5 bases and J 2 bases, with 7 bases left between them. The CDR3 bases are TGTGCCAGCAGCCGTAGCGCCTACGAGCAGTACTTC. Translating gives CASSRSAYEQYF.